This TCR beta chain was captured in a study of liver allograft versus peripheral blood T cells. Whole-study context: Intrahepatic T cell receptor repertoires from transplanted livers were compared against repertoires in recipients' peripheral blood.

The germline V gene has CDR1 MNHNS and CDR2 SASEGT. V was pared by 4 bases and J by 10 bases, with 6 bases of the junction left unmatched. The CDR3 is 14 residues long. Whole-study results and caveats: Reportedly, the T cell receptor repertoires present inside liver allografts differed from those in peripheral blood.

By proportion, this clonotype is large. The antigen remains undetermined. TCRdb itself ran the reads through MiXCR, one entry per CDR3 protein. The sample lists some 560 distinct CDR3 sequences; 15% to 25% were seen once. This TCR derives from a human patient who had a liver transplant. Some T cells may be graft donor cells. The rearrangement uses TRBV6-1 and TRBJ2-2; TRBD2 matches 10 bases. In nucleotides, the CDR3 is TGTGCCAGCAGTGGAGCGGGGGGGGAAGTGGAGCTGTTTTTT. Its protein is CASSGAGGEVELFF.